What follows are 2 T cell receptor beta chains derived from one specimen sequenced in a study of T-cell memory formation after mild COVID-19. TCRdb re-called the 5' RACE reads through MiXCR, storing one row per CDR3 protein. The sample lists approximately 580,000 distinct CDR3 sequences; 20% were seen once. The sample comprised PBMCs or a T cell subset sorted from them (not recorded which). These receptors originate from an adult woman who had mild COVID-19 (a few samples of this study predate the infection). Cell type and time point are not known.

This clonotype occurred many times. The chain couples TRBV10-3 to TRBJ1-5; D not resolved. The CDR3 length is 13 residues. CDR1 and CDR2 (germline): ENHRY, SYGVKD. The V end lost 6 bases, the J end lost 1 base, and 7 bases lay between the germline ends. This CDR3 reads CAIRTDSNQPQHF. CDR3 coding DNA: TGTGCCATCAGGACGGACAGCAATCAGCCCCAGCATTTT.

The chain combines TRBV12-3 or TRBV12-4 with TRBJ1-1; a weak D match, TRBD1 (5 bases). Trimming removed 1 base at V and 3 bases at J, with 15 bases between. The CDR3 spans 16 residues. DNA for the CDR3: TGTGCCAGCAGTTTAGAAGTATGGGGGGTCGACACTGAAGCTTTCTTT. Its protein is CASSLEVWGVDTEAFF.